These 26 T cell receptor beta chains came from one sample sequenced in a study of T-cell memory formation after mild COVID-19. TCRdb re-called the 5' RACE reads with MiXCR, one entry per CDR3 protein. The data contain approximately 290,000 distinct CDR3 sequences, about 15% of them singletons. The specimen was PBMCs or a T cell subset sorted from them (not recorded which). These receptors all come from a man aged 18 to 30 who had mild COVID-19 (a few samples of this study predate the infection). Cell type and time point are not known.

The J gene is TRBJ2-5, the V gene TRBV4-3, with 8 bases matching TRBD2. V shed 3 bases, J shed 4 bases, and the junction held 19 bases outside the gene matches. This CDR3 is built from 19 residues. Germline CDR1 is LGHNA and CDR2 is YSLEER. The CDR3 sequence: CASSQELGTGGTRGETQYF. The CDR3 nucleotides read TGCGCCAGCAGCCAGGAACTCGGGACGGGCGGGACTAGGGGAGAGACCCAGTACTTC.

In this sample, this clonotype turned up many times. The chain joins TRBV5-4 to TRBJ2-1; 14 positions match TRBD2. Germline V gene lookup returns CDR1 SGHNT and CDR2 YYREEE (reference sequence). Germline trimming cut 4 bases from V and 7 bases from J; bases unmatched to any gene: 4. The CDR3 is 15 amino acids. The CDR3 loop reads CASSETSGGENEQFF. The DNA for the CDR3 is TGTGCCAGCAGCGAGACTAGCGGGGGGGAAAATGAGCAGTTCTTC.

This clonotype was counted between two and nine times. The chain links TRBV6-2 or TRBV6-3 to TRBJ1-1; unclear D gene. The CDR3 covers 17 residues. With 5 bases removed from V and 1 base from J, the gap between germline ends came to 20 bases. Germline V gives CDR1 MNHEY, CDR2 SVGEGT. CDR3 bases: TGTGCCAGCAGTCAACCAGCACACGGCCGGAGGAACACTGAAGCTTTCTTT. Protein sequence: CASSQPAHGRRNTEAFF.

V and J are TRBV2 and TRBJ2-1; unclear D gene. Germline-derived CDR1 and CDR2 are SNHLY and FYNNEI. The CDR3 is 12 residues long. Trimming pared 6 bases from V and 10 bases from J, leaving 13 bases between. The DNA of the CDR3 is TGTGCCAGCAGCGATTGGAGTCTCGAGCAGTTCTTC. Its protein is CASSDWSLEQFF.

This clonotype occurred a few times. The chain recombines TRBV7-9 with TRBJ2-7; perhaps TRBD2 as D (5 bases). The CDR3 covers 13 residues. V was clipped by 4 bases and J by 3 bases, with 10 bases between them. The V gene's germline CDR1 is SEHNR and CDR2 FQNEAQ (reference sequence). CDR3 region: CASSSGLNYEQYF. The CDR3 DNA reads TGTGCCAGCAGCTCAGGACTGAACTACGAGCAGTACTTC.

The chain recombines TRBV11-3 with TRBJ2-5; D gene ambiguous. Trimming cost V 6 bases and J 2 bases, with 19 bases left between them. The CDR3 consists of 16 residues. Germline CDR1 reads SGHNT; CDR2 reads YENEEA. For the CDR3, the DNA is TGTGCCAGCAGTCGCGGACCGTCGTCTTCACAAGAGACCCAGTACTTC. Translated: CASSRGPSSSQETQYF.

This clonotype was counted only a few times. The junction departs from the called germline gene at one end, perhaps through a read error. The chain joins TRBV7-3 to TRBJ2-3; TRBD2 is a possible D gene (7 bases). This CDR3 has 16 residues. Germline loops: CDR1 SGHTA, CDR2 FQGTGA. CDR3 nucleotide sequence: TGTTCCAGCAGCCCAAGGGGGGGCCCGGACGCAGATACGCAGTATTTT. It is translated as CSSSPRGGPDADTQYF. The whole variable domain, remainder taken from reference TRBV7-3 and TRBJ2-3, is GAGVSQTPSNKVTEKGKYVELRCDPISGHTALYWYRQSLGQGPEFLIYFQGTGAADDSGLPNDRFFAVRPEGSVSTLKIQRTERGDSAVYLCSSSPRGGPDADTQYFGPGTRLTVL.

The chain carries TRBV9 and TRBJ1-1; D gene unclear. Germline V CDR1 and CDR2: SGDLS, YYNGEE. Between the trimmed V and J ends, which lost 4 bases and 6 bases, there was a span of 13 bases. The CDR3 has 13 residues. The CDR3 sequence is CASSHDPPAEAFF. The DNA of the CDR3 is TGTGCCAGCAGCCATGACCCCCCGGCTGAAGCTTTCTTT.

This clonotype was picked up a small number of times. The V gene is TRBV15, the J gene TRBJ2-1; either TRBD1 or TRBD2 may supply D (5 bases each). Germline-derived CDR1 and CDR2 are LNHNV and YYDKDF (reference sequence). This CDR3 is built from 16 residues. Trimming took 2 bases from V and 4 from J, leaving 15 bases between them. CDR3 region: CATSRFSEGPYNEQFF. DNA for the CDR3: TGTGCCACCAGCAGATTTAGCGAGGGGCCATACAATGAGCAGTTCTTC. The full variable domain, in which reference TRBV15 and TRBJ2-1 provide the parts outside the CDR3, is DAMVIQNPRYQVTQFGKPVTLSCSQTLNHNVMYWYQQKSSQAPKLLFHYYDKDFNNEADTPDNFQSRRPNTSFCFLDIRSPGLGDTAMYLCATSRFSEGPYNEQFFGPGTRLTVL.

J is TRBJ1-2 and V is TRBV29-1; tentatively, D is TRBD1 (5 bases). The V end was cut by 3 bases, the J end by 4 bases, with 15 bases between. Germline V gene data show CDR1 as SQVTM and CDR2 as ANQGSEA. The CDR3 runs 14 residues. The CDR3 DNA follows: TGCAGCGTTGAGAGGGACGGGTTCGGCTATGGCTACACCTTC. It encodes CSVERDGFGYGYTF. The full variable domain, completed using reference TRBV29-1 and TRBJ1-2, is SAVISQKPSRDICQRGTSLTIQCQVDSQVTMMFWYRQQPGQSLTLIATANQGSEATYESGFVIDKFPISRPNLTFSTLTVSNMSPEDSSIYLCSVERDGFGYGYTFGSGTRLTVV.

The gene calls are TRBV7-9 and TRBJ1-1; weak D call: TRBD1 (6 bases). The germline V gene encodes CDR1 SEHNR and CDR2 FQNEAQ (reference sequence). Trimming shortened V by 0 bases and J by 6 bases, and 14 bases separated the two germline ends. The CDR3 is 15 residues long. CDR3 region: CASSLAGGPHPEAFF. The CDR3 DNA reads TGTGCCAGCAGCTTAGCGGGGGGCCCACATCCTGAAGCTTTCTTT.

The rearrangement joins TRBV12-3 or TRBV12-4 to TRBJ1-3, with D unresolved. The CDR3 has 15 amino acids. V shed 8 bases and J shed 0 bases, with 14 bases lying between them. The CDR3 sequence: CASGRNTISGNTIYF. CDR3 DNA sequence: TGTGCCAGCGGACGGAATACGATCTCTGGAAACACCATATATTTT.

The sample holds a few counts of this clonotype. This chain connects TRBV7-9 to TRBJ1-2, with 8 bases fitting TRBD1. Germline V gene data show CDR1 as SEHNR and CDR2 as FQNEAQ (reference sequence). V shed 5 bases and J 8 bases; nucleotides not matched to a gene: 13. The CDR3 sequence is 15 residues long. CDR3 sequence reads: CASSPPGQVNLGYTF. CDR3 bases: TGTGCCAGCAGCCCACCGGGACAGGTCAACTTGGGCTACACCTTC.

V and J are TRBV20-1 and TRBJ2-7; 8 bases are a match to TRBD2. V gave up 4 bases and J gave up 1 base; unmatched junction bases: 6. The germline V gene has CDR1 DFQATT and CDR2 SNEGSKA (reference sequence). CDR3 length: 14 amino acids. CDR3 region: CSATPGTRSYEQYF. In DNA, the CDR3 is TGCAGTGCTACCCCCGGGACTAGGTCCTACGAGCAGTACTTC.

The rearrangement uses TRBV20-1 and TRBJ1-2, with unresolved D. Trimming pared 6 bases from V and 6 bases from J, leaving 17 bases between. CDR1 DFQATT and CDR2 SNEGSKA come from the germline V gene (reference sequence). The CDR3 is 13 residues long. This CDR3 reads CSATGRGEDGYTF. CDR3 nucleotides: TGCAGTGCAACCGGCCGCGGAGAGGATGGCTACACCTTC.

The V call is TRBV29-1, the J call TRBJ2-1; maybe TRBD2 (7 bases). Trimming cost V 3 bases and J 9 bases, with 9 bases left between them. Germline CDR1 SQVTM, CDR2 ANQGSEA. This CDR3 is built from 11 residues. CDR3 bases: TGCAGCGTTGATAGGGGGGGTGAGCAGTTCTTC. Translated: CSVDRGGEQFF.

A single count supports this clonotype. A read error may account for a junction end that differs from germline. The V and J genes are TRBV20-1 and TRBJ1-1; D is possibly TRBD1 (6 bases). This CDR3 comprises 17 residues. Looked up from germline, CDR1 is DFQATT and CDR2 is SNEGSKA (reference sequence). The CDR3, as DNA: TGCAGTGCTAGAAGGACAGCCAATATCCTTATGAACACTGAAGATTTCTTT. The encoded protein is CSARRTANILMNTEDFF.

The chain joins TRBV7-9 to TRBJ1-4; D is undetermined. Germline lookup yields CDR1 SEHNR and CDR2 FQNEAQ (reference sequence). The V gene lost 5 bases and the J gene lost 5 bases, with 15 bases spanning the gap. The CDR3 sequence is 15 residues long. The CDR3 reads CASSSRTDQNEKLFF. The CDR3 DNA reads TGTGCCAGCAGCAGCAGGACGGATCAAAATGAAAAACTGTTTTTT.

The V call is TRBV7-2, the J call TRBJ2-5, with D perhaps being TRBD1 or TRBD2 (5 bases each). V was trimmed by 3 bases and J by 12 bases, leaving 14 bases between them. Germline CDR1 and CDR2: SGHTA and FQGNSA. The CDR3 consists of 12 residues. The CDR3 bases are TGTGCCAGCAGCTTGTCAGGGACGGCCAAGTACTTC. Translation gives CASSLSGTAKYF. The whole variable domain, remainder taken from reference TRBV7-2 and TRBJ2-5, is GAGVSQSPSNKVTEKGKDVELRCDPISGHTALYWYRQSLGQGLEFLIYFQGNSAPDKSGLPSDRFSAERTGGSVSTLTIQRTQQEDSAVYLCASSLSGTAKYFGPGTRLLVL.

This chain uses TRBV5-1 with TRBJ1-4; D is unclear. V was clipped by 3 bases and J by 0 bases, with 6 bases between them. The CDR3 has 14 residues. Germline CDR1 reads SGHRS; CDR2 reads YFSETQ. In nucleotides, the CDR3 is TGCGCCAGCAGCTCAGCTGCAACTAATGAAAAACTGTTTTTT. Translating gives CASSSAATNEKLFF.

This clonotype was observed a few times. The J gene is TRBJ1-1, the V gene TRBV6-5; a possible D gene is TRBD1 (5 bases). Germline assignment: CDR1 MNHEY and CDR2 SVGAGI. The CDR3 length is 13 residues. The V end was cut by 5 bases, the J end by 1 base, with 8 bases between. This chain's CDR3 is CASSIRENTEAFF. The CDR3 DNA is TGTGCCAGCAGTATCAGGGAGAACACTGAAGCTTTCTTT.

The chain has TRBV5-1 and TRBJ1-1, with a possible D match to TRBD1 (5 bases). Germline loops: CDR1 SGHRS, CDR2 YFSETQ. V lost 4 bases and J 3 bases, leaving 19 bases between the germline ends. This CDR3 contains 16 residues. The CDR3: CASSPTVGGADTEAFF. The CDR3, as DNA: TGCGCCAGCAGCCCCACGGTAGGAGGGGCGGACACTGAAGCTTTCTTT.

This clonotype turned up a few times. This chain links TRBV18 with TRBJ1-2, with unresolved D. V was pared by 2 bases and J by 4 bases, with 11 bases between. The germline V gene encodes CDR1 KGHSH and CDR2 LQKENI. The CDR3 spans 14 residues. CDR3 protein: CASSPGQATYGYTF. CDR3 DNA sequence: TGTGCCAGCTCACCAGGGCAGGCAACCTATGGCTACACCTTC.

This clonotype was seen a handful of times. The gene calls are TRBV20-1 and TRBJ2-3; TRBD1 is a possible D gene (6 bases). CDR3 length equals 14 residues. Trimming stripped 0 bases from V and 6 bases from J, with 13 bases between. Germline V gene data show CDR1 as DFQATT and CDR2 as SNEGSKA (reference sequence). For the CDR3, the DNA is TGCAGTGCTAGAGAGGACAGTGAAATTGATACGCAGTATTTT. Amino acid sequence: CSAREDSEIDTQYF.

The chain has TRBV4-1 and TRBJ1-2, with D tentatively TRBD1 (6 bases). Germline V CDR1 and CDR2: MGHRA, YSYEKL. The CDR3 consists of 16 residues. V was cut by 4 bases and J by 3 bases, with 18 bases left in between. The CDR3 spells CASSLIRTVADYGYTF. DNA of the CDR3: TGCGCCAGCAGCCTGATTAGGACAGTCGCAGACTATGGCTACACCTTC.

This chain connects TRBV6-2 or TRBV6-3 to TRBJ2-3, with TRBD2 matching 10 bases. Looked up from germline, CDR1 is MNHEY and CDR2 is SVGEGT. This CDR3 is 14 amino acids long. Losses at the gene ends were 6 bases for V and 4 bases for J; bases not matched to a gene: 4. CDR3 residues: CASRLSGGADTQYF. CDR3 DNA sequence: TGTGCCAGCAGGTTAAGCGGGGGGGCAGATACGCAGTATTTT.